This entry features one T cell receptor beta chain sequence. Its antigen is undetermined. The template used for profiling TCR beta VDJ and CDR3 was genomic DNA. TCRdb recomputed calls from the reads with MiXCR, one row per CDR3 protein. This table holds some 290,000 distinct CDR3 sequences, 55% to 60% found once. This entry belongs to a study of CD8+CD57+ T cells in acquired aplastic anemia. Across the study: Mean DNA quantity obtained from sorted CD4+ and CD8+ cells was 3 to 3.5 ug.

This CDR3 contains 13 residues. Germline CDR1 reads SEHNR; CDR2 reads FQNEAQ (reference sequence). The V end was cut by 5 bases, the J end by 6 bases, with 14 bases between. Study-level results: A significant difference in CD8+ Simpson's diversity between patients and controls was not found. Patients had twenty-nine CD8+ CDR3 sequences in common with controls (the shared set).

J is TRBJ2-7 and V is TRBV7-9, with D tentatively TRBD1 (5 bases). The clonotype comes from a human donor with severe aplastic anemia or a healthy control (not recorded which). Input material: sorted CD4+, CD8+, or CD8+CD57+ T cells (not recorded which) from PBMCs. The CDR3 region is CASSQGRIGEQYF. DNA for the CDR3: TGTGCCAGCAGCCAGGGCCGCATCGGCGAGCAGTACTTC.